A single sample is the source of the 26 T cell receptor beta chains below, sequenced in a study of CXCR3-negative and CXCR3-positive naive CD8 T cells. Study observations and caveats: TRB CDR3s were more hydrophobic in CXCR3-positive than in CXCR3-negative naive cells.

No antigen is known for these receptors. The method, 5' RACE with UMI labels, was used to prepare the TRB cDNA libraries. TCRdb re-called the 5' RACE reads; every CDR3 protein appears as one record, without DNA. This listing includes 110,000 or so distinct CDR3 sequences. The sequenced sample consisted of naive CXCR3+ CD8+ T cells from blood. This sample's subset: CD45RO-CCR7+CD27+CD95- naive CD8+ T cells expressing CXCR3 (TNR3+). These receptors all come from a human donor in good health. Some clones in this sample may be carry-over from other donors' samples.

The rearrangement joins TRBV29-1 to TRBJ2-2. The length of the CDR3 is 11 residues. Germline V gene lookup returns CDR1 SQVTM and CDR2 ANQGSEA. CDR3 amino acids: CSANGGGELFF.

CDR3 region: CASSLLGFNQPQHF. The chain carries TRBV27 and TRBJ1-5. The germline V gene has CDR1 MNHEY and CDR2 SMNVEV (reference sequence). The CDR3 covers 14 residues.

The rearrangement uses TRBV5-1 and TRBJ2-2. The V gene's germline CDR1 is SGHRS and CDR2 YFSETQ. The CDR3 runs 12 residues. CDR3 protein: CASTVNTGELFF.

The chain is built from TRBV29-1 and TRBJ2-1; the TRBD1 assignment by TCRdb is unverifiable without DNA. The CDR3 has 16 residues. Germline V gene sequence: CDR1 SQVTM, CDR2 ANQGSEA. The CDR3 loop reads CSVEGFLPRDYGEQFF.

The chain carries TRBV12-3 or TRBV12-4 and TRBJ2-7; TCRdb indicates TRBD2, and absent DNA this call remains unverified. The CDR3 sequence is 13 residues long. This chain's CDR3 is CASSGGQTYEQYF.

The rearrangement links TRBV5-1 to TRBJ2-7; the TCRdb D gene call, TRBD1, has no DNA to confirm it. The CDR3 covers 14 residues. CDR1 SGHRS and CDR2 YFSETQ come from the germline V gene. CDR3 sequence reads: CASSSGDRLYEQYF.

The chain recombines TRBV7-9 with TRBJ2-7. The CDR3 is 14 amino acids. Germline values: CDR1 SEHNR, CDR2 FQNEAQ (reference sequence). The CDR3 region is CASSSPRGSYEQYF.

The chain has TRBV29-1 and TRBJ1-2; TCRdb indicates TRBD1, and absent DNA this call remains unverified. This CDR3 has 13 residues. Germline loops: CDR1 SQVTM, CDR2 ANQGSEA. CDR3 sequence reads: CSVDTGGDQGYTF. The variable domain in full, with the rest retrieved from reference TRBV29-1 and TRBJ1-2, is SAVISQKPSRDICQRGTSLTIQCQVDSQVTMMFWYRQQPGQSLTLIATANQGSEATYESGFVIDKFPISRPNLTFSTLTVSNMSPEDSSIYLCSVDTGGDQGYTFGSGTRLTVV.

This rearrangement joins TRBV4-3 to TRBJ2-7. CDR3 length: 15 residues. The V gene's germline CDR1 is LGHNA and CDR2 YSLEER. CDR3: CASSQARHSSYEQYF.

The V and J genes are TRBV7-2 and TRBJ2-1; TCRdb's assignment of TRBD2 cannot be checked, as there is no DNA. The CDR3 spans 16 residues. Germline assignment: CDR1 SGHTA and CDR2 FQGNSA. The CDR3: CASSLGSGGAGGEQFF.

The rearrangement joins TRBV10-3 to TRBJ2-1. Germline lookup yields CDR1 ENHRY and CDR2 SYGVKD. The CDR3 totals 14 residues. The CDR3 spells CAIRDRLDYNEQFF.

The chain recombines TRBV7-9 with TRBJ1-1. CDR3 length: 14 amino acids. Looked up from germline, CDR1 is SEHNR and CDR2 is FQNEAQ (reference sequence). The CDR3 protein is CASSRFGFETEAFF.

V and J are TRBV6-2 or TRBV6-3 and TRBJ2-7; the D call from TCRdb, TRBD1, cannot be confirmed without DNA. Germline lookup yields CDR1 MNHEY and CDR2 SVGEGT. CDR3 length: 13 residues. The CDR3 sequence is CASTWTGFHEQYF.

V is TRBV7-2 and J is TRBJ2-7; TCRdb reports TRBD1, a call that lacks DNA to check it against. Per the germline V gene, CDR1 is SGHTA and CDR2 is FQGNSA. This CDR3 region has 11 residues. Here the CDR3 reads CASSATVEQYF. The full variable domain, completed using reference TRBV7-2 and TRBJ2-7, is GAGVSQSPSNKVTEKGKDVELRCDPISGHTALYWYRQSLGQGLEFLIYFQGNSAPDKSGLPSDRFSAERTGGSVSTLTIQRTQQEDSAVYLCASSATVEQYFGPGTRLTVT.

The V call is TRBV28, the J call TRBJ2-2; no DNA is available, so the TRBD1 call from TCRdb remains unchecked. The length of the CDR3 is 15 residues. The germline CDR1 and CDR2 sequences are MDHEN and SYDVKM. The CDR3 loop reads CASSSGQTNTGELFF.

The chain links TRBV12-3 or TRBV12-4 to TRBJ2-5; the D call from TCRdb, TRBD2, cannot be confirmed without DNA. This CDR3 has 12 residues. The CDR3 spells CASRGLKETQYF.

V usage is TRBV7-9 and J usage is TRBJ2-5. The germline V gene encodes CDR1 SEHNR and CDR2 FQNEAQ (reference sequence). The CDR3 runs to 12 residues. CDR3 in amino acids: CASSFPQETQYF.

The rearrangement links TRBV28 to TRBJ2-7. This CDR3 is built from 11 residues. Germline values: CDR1 MDHEN, CDR2 SYDVKM. This chain's CDR3 is CASRQYYEQYF.

V is TRBV20-1 and J is TRBJ1-2; TCRdb's assignment of TRBD1 cannot be checked, as there is no DNA. From germline, CDR1 is DFQATT and CDR2 SNEGSKA (reference sequence). There are 14 residues in the CDR3. The CDR3 is CSARIRDSDYGYTF.

This chain connects TRBV7-3 to TRBJ2-1; without DNA, the TCRdb call of TRBD2 cannot be checked. Germline assignment: CDR1 SGHTA and CDR2 FQGTGA. This CDR3 contains 14 residues. The CDR3 here is CASSDGTSGAEQFF.

The CDR3 here is CSVEAMGQGVDGGELFF. The chain recombines TRBV29-1 with TRBJ2-2; the TRBD1 assignment by TCRdb is unverifiable without DNA. The germline CDR1 and CDR2 sequences are SQVTM and ANQGSEA. This CDR3 comprises 17 residues.

The chain uses TRBV29-1 and TRBJ2-5; the TCRdb call, TRBD1, lacks DNA for checking. Per the germline V gene, CDR1 is SQVTM and CDR2 is ANQGSEA. This CDR3 has 14 residues. CDR3 sequence: CSVEDPGEWETQYF.

The chain links TRBV28 to TRBJ2-3; TCRdb's D call, TRBD1, is unchecked because there is no DNA. CDR1 is MDHEN and CDR2 is SYDVKM in the germline V gene. CDR3 length: 15 amino acids. The CDR3 spells CASSFGQGGTDTQYF.

The chain couples TRBV5-4 to TRBJ2-7. The germline V gene has CDR1 SGHNT and CDR2 YYREEE (reference sequence). The CDR3 covers 12 residues. CDR3 loop: CASSSDLYEQYF.

The rearrangement joins TRBV10-1 to TRBJ2-1; TCRdb's D call, TRBD1, is unchecked because there is no DNA. The CDR3 consists of 14 residues. The germline CDR1 and CDR2 sequences are WNHNN and SYGVQD (reference sequence). CDR3 residues: CASSESYRANEQFF.

The V and J genes are TRBV18 and TRBJ2-5; TCRdb lists TRBD2, though no DNA is available to test this call. Per germline, CDR1 KGHSH and CDR2 LQKENI. This CDR3 comprises 14 residues. CDR3 sequence reads: CASSPGGGEETQYF.